A single sample gave rise to the 24 T cell receptor beta chains below, sequenced in a study of T cell responses to AZD1222 COVID-19 vaccine. Only in-frame clones appear in the TCRdb table, and some are missing; sequencing was by immunoSEQ multiplex PCR. The data contain around 130,000 clones, 80% to 95% of them singletons. The sequencing here drew on peripheral blood, taken 28 days after the second AZD1222 dose. These receptors were taken from an adult who received the AZD1222 COVID-19 vaccine.

The CDR3: CASSPQGEMNTEAFF. Here the CDR3 DNA reads TGTGCCAGCTCACCACAGGGTGAAATGAACACTGAAGCTTTCTTT. The chain links TRBV18 to TRBJ1-1; D gene uncertain. Germline CDR1 KGHSH, CDR2 LQKENI. V was cut by 1 base and J by 0 bases, with 9 bases left in between. This CDR3 has 15 amino acids.

CDR3 residues: CASSSLEGVWTEAFF. In nucleotides, the CDR3 is TGTGCCAGTAGTTCATTAGAGGGGGTTTGGACTGAAGCTTTCTTT. This chain connects TRBV19 to TRBJ1-1; tentatively, D is TRBD1 (6 bases). Germline lookup yields CDR1 LNHDA and CDR2 SQIVND (reference sequence). The CDR3 is made up of 15 amino acids. Deletions cut 5 bases from V and 5 bases from J, with 18 bases between.

This clone was detected only a few times. This rearrangement joins TRBV6-5 to TRBJ1-6, with D tentatively TRBD1 (5 bases). Between the trimmed V and J ends, which lost 5 bases and 4 bases, there was a span of 12 bases. This CDR3 region has 15 residues. CDR1 MNHEY and CDR2 SVGAGI come from the germline V gene. The CDR3 nucleotides read TGTGCCAGCAGTACACCGGGACGGTATAATTCACCCCTCCACTTT. It is translated as CASSTPGRYNSPLHF.

This clone was detected only a few times. The chain joins TRBV7-8 to TRBJ1-2, with D unclear. This CDR3 region has 13 residues. The V gene's germline CDR1 is SGHVS and CDR2 FQNEAQ. V lost 2 bases and J 8 bases, leaving 12 bases between the germline ends. The CDR3 nucleotides read TGTGCCAGCAGCTTAAGATCGGGCGGCGGCTACACCTTC. It yields the protein CASSLRSGGGYTF.

The chain combines TRBV5-5 with TRBJ1-3, with D perhaps matching TRBD1 (6 bases). The CDR3 contains 14 residues. Germline V gene lookup returns CDR1 SGHKS and CDR2 YYEKEE (reference sequence). V dropped 3 bases and J dropped 3 bases, with 10 bases sitting between them. The CDR3 coding sequence is TGTGCCAGCAGCTCCCGGGACATTGGAAACACCATATATTTT. Protein: CASSSRDIGNTIYF. Together with reference TRBV5-5 and TRBJ1-3, the CDR3 gives the full variable domain: DAGVTQSPTHLIKTRGQQVTLRCSPISGHKSVSWYQQVLGQGPQFIFQYYEKEERGRGNFPDRFSARQFPNYSSELNVNALLLGDSALYLCASSSRDIGNTIYFGEGSWLTVV.

The chain combines TRBV2 with TRBJ2-4; D is unresolved. Germline CDR1 and CDR2: SNHLY and FYNNEI. V lost 0 bases and J lost 0, with 3 bases in between. There are 14 residues in the CDR3. As DNA, the CDR3 is TGTGCCAGCAGTGAAGCTATAGCCAAAAACATTCAGTACTTC. Residues: CASSEAIAKNIQYF.

This clone has more than one count but fewer than ten. The CDR3 sequence: CARSSQGSGNTIYF. In nucleotides, the CDR3 is TGTGCCAGAAGCTCTCAGGGTTCTGGAAACACCATATATTTT. The chain recombines TRBV5-3 with TRBJ1-3; possible D gene TRBD1, 5 bases. TRBV5-3 is an ORF; its function is uncertain. CDR3 size: 14 residues. Trimming pared 3 bases from V and 1 base from J, leaving 8 bases between.

The sample holds one count of this clone. This chain links TRBV13 with TRBJ2-1, with D uncertain. V dropped 2 bases and J dropped 5 bases, with 10 bases sitting between them. The length of the CDR3 is 14 residues. CDR1 is PRHDT and CDR2 is FYEKMQ in the germline V gene (reference sequence). CDR3 DNA: TGTGCCAGCAGCTTACGGCCTATTCACAATGAGCAGTTCTTC. It is translated as CASSLRPIHNEQFF.

The chain recombines TRBV6-4 with TRBJ1-1; 7 bases agree with TRBD1. The CDR3 extends over 13 amino acids. Germline lookup yields CDR1 MRHNA and CDR2 SNTAGT. Trimming removed 6 bases from V and 1 base from J; junction bases left unmatched: 2. CDR3 protein: CASSRTGNTEAFF. The CDR3 bases are TGTGCCAGCAGCAGGACAGGGAACACTGAAGCTTTCTTT.

The gene calls are TRBV5-5 and TRBJ1-4; tentative D call: TRBD1 (5 bases). This CDR3 spans 15 amino acids. V lost 7 bases and J lost 2, with 15 bases in between. Germline CDR1 reads SGHKS; CDR2 reads YYEKEE (reference sequence). CDR3 in DNA: TGTGCCAGCGGCCCCCCGGGGCGGACTAATGAAAAACTGTTTTTT. This sequence encodes CASGPPGRTNEKLFF.

In its sample, this clone was seen once. CDR3 DNA sequence: TGTGCCAGCTCACGGACAGGGGGCCAAGAGACCCAGTACTTC. It codes for CASSRTGGQETQYF. The rearrangement joins TRBV18 to TRBJ2-5; TRBD1 agrees at 10 bases. This CDR3 spans 14 amino acids. With 4 bases clipped from V and 1 base from J, the junction kept 0 bases outside the gene matches. CDR1 is KGHSH, CDR2 LQKENI, per germline.

The CDR3 loop reads CASSPQGDGNTIYF. In DNA, the CDR3 is TGTGCCAGCTCACCGCAGGGGGACGGAAACACCATATATTTT. The chain employs TRBV18 and TRBJ1-3; TRBD1 aligns across 7 bases. The ends lost 3 bases at V and 4 bases at J; junction bases unmatched: 3. CDR1 KGHSH and CDR2 LQKENI come from the germline V gene. The CDR3 contains 14 residues.

V is TRBV2 and J is TRBJ1-2; 8 nucleotides align to TRBD1. After removal of 7 bases from V and 3 bases from J, the junction contained 1 base not matched to a gene. Germline assignment: CDR1 SNHLY and CDR2 FYNNEI. CDR3 length: 12 residues. Here the CDR3 reads CASTGQDYGYTF. The DNA for the CDR3 is TGTGCCAGCACGGGACAGGACTATGGCTACACCTTC.

The V gene is TRBV19, the J gene TRBJ2-1; 7 bases are shared with TRBD1. The ends lost 4 bases at V and 12 bases at J; junction bases unmatched: 12. CDR3 size: 14 residues. Per the germline V gene, CDR1 is LNHDA and CDR2 is SQIVND (reference sequence). CDR3 amino acids: CASSTNRDSVMQFF. CDR3 sequence (DNA): TGTGCCAGTAGTACAAACCGGGACAGTGTGATGCAGTTCTTC.

The rearrangement joins TRBV30 to TRBJ1-2; a weak D match, TRBD1 (5 bases). Per the germline V gene, CDR1 is GTSNPN and CDR2 is SVGIG (reference sequence). This CDR3 region has 13 residues. Trimming removed 5 bases from V and 1 base from J, with 11 bases in between. The CDR3 loop reads CAWAPDSNYGYTF. The DNA of the CDR3 is TGTGCCTGGGCCCCCGACAGTAACTATGGCTACACCTTC.

This rearrangement joins TRBV7-3 to TRBJ2-1; D ambiguous. This CDR3 contains 17 residues. V was clipped by 1 base and J by 8 bases, with 21 bases between them. The germline V gene has CDR1 SGHTA and CDR2 FQGTGA. In DNA form, the CDR3 reads TGTGCCAGCAGCTTAATCGGTAGTTCCACCAACGGCGATGAGCAGTTCTTC. Protein sequence: CASSLIGSSTNGDEQFF. Combining the CDR3 with reference TRBV7-3 and TRBJ2-1 gives the whole variable domain GAGVSQTPSNKVTEKGKYVELRCDPISGHTALYWYRQSLGQGPEFLIYFQGTGAADDSGLPNDRFFAVRPEGSVSTLKIQRTERGDSAVYLCASSLIGSSTNGDEQFFGPGTRLTVL.

The rearrangement links TRBV11-3 to TRBJ1-1, with D unresolved. V was pared by 5 bases and J by 1 base, with 11 bases between. The CDR3 runs 14 residues. The germline CDR1 and CDR2 sequences are SGHNT and YENEEA. The CDR3 bases are TGTGCCAGCAGCCTGGACGGAGCGAACACTGAAGCTTTCTTT. This encodes CASSLDGANTEAFF.

The chain employs TRBV30 and TRBJ2-1; possibly TRBD2 for D (6 bases). Looked up from germline, CDR1 is GTSNPN and CDR2 is SVGIG (reference sequence). This CDR3 has 15 residues. The V end was cut by 0 bases, the J end by 5 bases, with 14 bases between. The CDR3 here is CAWSVGLALNNEQFF. As DNA, the CDR3 is TGTGCCTGGAGTGTAGGTCTAGCGCTTAACAATGAGCAGTTCTTC.

This chain uses TRBV1 with TRBJ2-7; no DNA check was done on the table's D call, TRBD1. TRBV1 is shown as a pseudogene. CDR3 length equals 13 residues. The CDR3 here is CTSMTGEPYEQYF. As DNA, the CDR3 is TGCACCAGCATGACAGGGGAGCCTTACGAGCAGTACTTC.

The genes are TRBV3-1 (or the pseudogene TRBV3-2) and TRBJ1-4; 9 bases are shared with TRBD1. Germline V gene data show CDR1 as LGHDT and CDR2 as YNNKEL (reference sequence). The CDR3 loop spans 16 amino acids. V lost 0 bases to trimming and J lost 7 bases; unmatched junction nucleotides: 6. In nucleotides, the CDR3 is TGTGCCAGCAGCCAAGACCCGACAGGGGGGAGTGAAAAACTGTTTTTT. It yields the protein CASSQDPTGGSEKLFF.

The V call is TRBV30, the J call TRBJ2-7; no clear D. V lost 2 bases and J lost 1, with 12 bases in between. Germline V gives CDR1 GTSNPN, CDR2 SVGIG (reference sequence). This CDR3 has 14 amino acids. The CDR3 DNA reads TGTGCCTGGAGTTCCCCCCCCAGGTCCTACGAGCAGTACTTC. It translates to CAWSSPPRSYEQYF. The entire variable domain, with the rest obtained from reference TRBV30 and TRBJ2-7, is as follows: SQTIHQWPATLVQPVGSPLSLECTVEGTSNPNLYWYRQAAGRGLQLLFYSVGIGQISSEVPQNLSASRPQDRQFILSSKKLLLSDSGFYLCAWSSPPRSYEQYFGPGTRLTVT.

The chain employs TRBV5-1 and TRBJ1-2; possibly TRBD1 for D (5 bases). The CDR3 spans 13 residues. In germline, CDR1 is SGHRS, CDR2 YFSETQ. V lost 3 bases and J 8 bases, leaving 14 bases between the germline ends. CDR3 DNA: TGCGCCAGCAGCTCGGACGGCCAGGGAGGCTACACCTTC. This sequence encodes CASSSDGQGGYTF.

V gene TRBV12-3 or TRBV12-4 combines with J gene TRBJ2-5; D is uncertain. With 3 bases removed from V and 1 base from J, the gap between germline ends came to 6 bases. CDR3 size: 13 residues. CDR3 nucleotide sequence: TGTGCCAGCAGTTTCGCAGGCCAAGAGACCCAGTACTTC. The encoded protein is CASSFAGQETQYF.

The J gene is TRBJ1-1, the V gene TRBV24-1; D unclear. The CDR3 is 13 residues long. CDR1 KGHDR and CDR2 SFDVKD come from the germline V gene. V was pared by 8 bases and J by 1 base, with 10 bases between. The CDR3 loop is CATTSSGNTEAFF. CDR3 nucleotides: TGTGCCACCACCTCTTCAGGGAACACTGAAGCTTTCTTT.